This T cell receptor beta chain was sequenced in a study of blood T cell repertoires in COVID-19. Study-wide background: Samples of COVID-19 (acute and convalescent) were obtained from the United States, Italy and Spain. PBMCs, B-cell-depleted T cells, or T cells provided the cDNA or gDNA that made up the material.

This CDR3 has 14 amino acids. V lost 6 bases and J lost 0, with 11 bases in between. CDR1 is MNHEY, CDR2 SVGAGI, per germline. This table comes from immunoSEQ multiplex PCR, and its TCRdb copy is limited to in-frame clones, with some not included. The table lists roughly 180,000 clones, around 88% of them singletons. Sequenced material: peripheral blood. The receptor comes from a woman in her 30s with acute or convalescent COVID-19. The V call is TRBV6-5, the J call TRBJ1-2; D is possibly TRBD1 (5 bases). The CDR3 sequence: CASRNPGANYGYTF. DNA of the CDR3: TGTGCCAGCAGAAACCCGGGGGCTAACTATGGCTACACCTTC.